Each of the 31 T cell receptor beta chains below was sequenced from the same sample in a study of technical replicates of blood from several donors. Sequencing used immunoSEQ multiplex PCR; TCRdb keeps in-frame clones, though not all of them. The repertoire has some 77,000 clones, 96% of them found once; the top ten carry less than 0.35%. Sequencing input: T cells isolated from PBMCs. All receptors derive from a human donor in good health.

The rearrangement links TRBV5-5 to TRBJ2-1; 7 bases are shared with TRBD1. Germline V gene data show CDR1 as SGHKS and CDR2 as YYEKEE (reference sequence). With V trimmed by 4 bases and J by 3 bases, 10 bases remained unmatched. This CDR3 is built from 16 residues. The CDR3, as DNA: TGTGCCAGCAGCCGCGAGACAGGGTTAAGCTACAATGAGCAGTTCTTC. Protein: CASSRETGLSYNEQFF.

The rearrangement joins TRBV27 to TRBJ2-7, with 14 bases identical to TRBD2. Germline values: CDR1 MNHEY, CDR2 SMNVEV (reference sequence). J gave up 6 bases and V 3 bases, and 7 bases lay outside the gene matches. The length of the CDR3 is 16 residues. The CDR3 DNA sequence: TGTGCCAGCAGTTTCTTCCCGACTAGCGGGAGGGTCGAGCAGTACTTC. Translating gives CASSFFPTSGRVEQYF.

CDR3 protein: CASSFPETGPLYEKLFF. The CDR3 DNA is TGTGCCAGCAGTTTCCCCGAGACTGGTCCCTTGTATGAAAAACTGTTTTTT. The chain carries TRBV28 and TRBJ1-4; no firm D call. The germline V gene encodes CDR1 MDHEN and CDR2 SYDVKM. CDR3 length: 17 residues. Trimming removed 3 bases at V and 6 bases at J, with 20 bases between.

This chain uses TRBV27 with TRBJ1-5, with a weak D call TRBD1 (6 bases). Germline V gene sequence: CDR1 MNHEY, CDR2 SMNVEV (reference sequence). The length of the CDR3 is 15 residues. The V end was cut by 2 bases, the J end by 0 bases, with 8 bases between. The CDR3 loop is CASSLQGYSNQPQHF. The DNA of the CDR3 is TGTGCCAGCAGTTTACAGGGGTATAGCAATCAGCCCCAGCATTTT.

The V gene is TRBV4-1, the J gene TRBJ2-7, with 9 positions matching TRBD2. CDR3 length: 15 amino acids. From germline, CDR1 is MGHRA and CDR2 YSYEKL. V was clipped by 5 bases and J by 3 bases; unmatched bases: 8. The CDR3 spells CASSERLAEFYEQYF. The CDR3 bases are TGCGCCAGCAGCGAGCGACTAGCGGAGTTCTACGAGCAGTACTTC.

The chain couples TRBV11-3 to TRBJ1-1; weak D call: TRBD1 (6 bases). In germline, CDR1 is SGHNT, CDR2 YENEEA. The germline V and J ends were trimmed by 3 bases and 1 base, with 6 bases remaining between them. This CDR3 is 13 amino acids long. CDR3 region: CASSLGQNTEAFF. DNA of the CDR3: TGTGCCAGCAGCTTGGGACAGAACACTGAAGCTTTCTTT.

V is TRBV6-5 and J is TRBJ2-7, with TRBD2 matching over 7 bases. The CDR3 extends over 15 amino acids. V gave up 6 bases and J gave up 7 bases; unmatched junction bases: 15. Germline V gene data show CDR1 as MNHEY and CDR2 as SVGAGI. The CDR3 bases are TGTGCCAGCAGCAGAGGCGTAGCGGGCCGAGGGGAGCAGTACTTC. Its protein is CASSRGVAGRGEQYF.

V usage is TRBV7-2 and J usage is TRBJ1-4, with no clear D. Trimming removed 5 bases at V and 0 bases at J, with 19 bases between. Germline V gives CDR1 SGHTA, CDR2 FQGNSA. The CDR3 sequence is 18 residues long. The CDR3 here is CASSPRYKTSATNEKLFF. The CDR3 nucleotides are TGTGCCAGCAGCCCGAGGTACAAGACCAGTGCAACTAATGAAAAACTGTTTTTT.

The V call is TRBV13, the J call TRBJ2-7; D may be TRBD2 (6 bases). CDR3 length: 15 amino acids. CDR1 PRHDT and CDR2 FYEKMQ come from the germline V gene (reference sequence). Between the trimmed V and J ends, which lost 5 bases and 0 bases, there was a span of 14 bases. The CDR3: CASSPKTRSSYEQYF. In DNA form, the CDR3 reads TGTGCCAGCAGCCCGAAGACTAGGAGCTCCTACGAGCAGTACTTC.

The J gene is TRBJ2-4, the V gene TRBV28; the D gene is possibly TRBD1 (6 bases). The V and J ends lost 4 bases and 6 bases respectively, with 13 bases between them. This CDR3 has 14 amino acids. The germline CDR1 and CDR2 sequences are MDHEN and SYDVKM. CDR3 region: CASSSATGANIQYF. As DNA, the CDR3 is TGTGCCAGCAGTTCCGCGACAGGAGCAAACATTCAGTACTTC.

The genes are TRBV27 and TRBJ1-4; a possible D gene is TRBD1 (5 bases). Germline assignment: CDR1 MNHEY and CDR2 SMNVEV (reference sequence). The CDR3 spans 16 residues. The V and J ends lost 1 base and 4 bases respectively, with 13 bases between them. The CDR3 region is CASSLFATAINEKLFF. In DNA, the CDR3 is TGTGCCAGCAGTTTATTCGCGACAGCCATTAATGAAAAACTGTTTTTT.

V and J are TRBV11-2 and TRBJ2-7, with D possibly TRBD2 on 5 matching bases. Germline values: CDR1 SGHAT, CDR2 FQNNGV. The CDR3 contains 14 residues. The germline V and J ends were trimmed by 3 bases and 7 bases, with 16 bases remaining between them. The CDR3 nucleotides read TGTGCCAGCAGCTTCTCCGGGCCTCGAGGGGAGCAGTACTTC. Protein sequence: CASSFSGPRGEQYF.

This clone appeared once. The chain has TRBV18 and TRBJ2-7; 7 bases fit TRBD2. CDR1 and CDR2 (germline): KGHSH, LQKENI. V lost 0 bases, J lost 4 bases, and 6 bases stayed unmatched. The CDR3 consists of 15 residues. In DNA, the CDR3 is TGTGCCAGCTCACCACCAGGCGGGAGAGCATACGAGCAGTACTTC. Amino acid sequence: CASSPPGGRAYEQYF.

The count of this clone is one. This rearrangement joins TRBV25-1 to TRBJ1-2; D perhaps matches TRBD1 (6 bases). Trimming took off 6 bases at V and 6 bases at J, with 14 bases between the two ends. The CDR3 is 13 amino acids. Per germline, CDR1 MGHDK and CDR2 SYGVNS. CDR3 sequence: CASRPQGGDGYTF. The CDR3 DNA is TGTGCCAGCAGGCCACAGGGCGGCGATGGCTACACCTTC.

This clone was observed once. The chain is built from TRBV5-6 and TRBJ2-7; 8 nucleotides match TRBD1. The V segment lost 5 bases and the J segment 6 bases; nucleotides outside the gene matches: 1. The CDR3 covers 11 residues. Germline V gives CDR1 SGHDT, CDR2 YYEEEE. CDR3 coding DNA: TGTGCCAGCAGACAGGGGGGCGAGCAGTACTTC. Its translation: CASRQGGEQYF.

The chain recombines TRBV2 with TRBJ1-3; 8 nucleotides line up with TRBD1. The CDR3 spans 14 residues. Germline CDR1 reads SNHLY; CDR2 reads FYNNEI. V shed 5 bases and J 4 bases; nucleotides not matched to a gene: 4. This CDR3 reads CASSRQGPGNTIYF. The CDR3 DNA follows: TGTGCCAGCAGTCGACAGGGGCCGGGAAACACCATATATTTT.

The chain employs TRBV6-1 and TRBJ1-4, with TRBD1 matching over 10 bases. This CDR3 region has 16 residues. The germline gives CDR1 MNHNS, CDR2 SASEGT. V was pared by 2 bases and J by 4 bases, with 4 bases of the junction left unmatched. CDR3 residues: CASSEIRDRGNEKLFF. The DNA for the CDR3 is TGTGCCAGCAGTGAAATAAGGGACAGGGGTAATGAAAAACTGTTTTTT.

The chain is built from TRBV13 and TRBJ1-4; possibly TRBD1 for D (6 bases). The CDR3 has 13 amino acids. Germline CDR1 and CDR2: PRHDT and FYEKMQ (reference sequence). V was shortened by 5 bases and J by 10 bases, with 14 bases between the two germline ends. The CDR3 DNA reads TGTGCCAGCAGCGAGGGGGATCGGGGAAAACTGTTTTTT. Translating gives CASSEGDRGKLFF.

A single count supports this clone. The V and J genes are TRBV5-1 and TRBJ2-3, with TRBD1 as a possible D gene (6 bases). Germline V gene data show CDR1 as SGHRS and CDR2 as YFSETQ. V was pared by 0 bases and J by 3 bases, with 11 bases between. The CDR3 extends over 15 amino acids. CDR3 residues: CASSLVGTSTDTQYF. For the CDR3, the DNA is TGCGCCAGCAGCTTGGTGGGGACATCGACAGATACGCAGTATTTT.

The CDR3 region has the DNA TGTGCCAGCAGCGGGGGTGGGGGGATGAACACTGAAGCTTTCTTT. Its protein is CASSGGGGMNTEAFF. V is TRBV9 and J is TRBJ1-1; tentative D call: TRBD1 (5 bases). Germline CDR1 reads SGDLS; CDR2 reads YYNGEE. The V end was cut by 3 bases, the J end by 0 bases, with 12 bases between. This CDR3 spans 15 amino acids.

The CDR3 reads CASSLRAGAHEQFF. As DNA, the CDR3 is TGTGCCAGCAGCTTAAGGGCGGGAGCGCATGAGCAGTTCTTC. The gene calls are TRBV7-3 and TRBJ2-1; TRBD2 matches at 7 bases. The CDR3 consists of 14 residues. From germline, CDR1 is SGHTA and CDR2 FQGTGA. V lost 1 base, J lost 8 bases, and 5 bases stayed unmatched.

This CDR3 reads CASSVGVGPTDTQYF. The CDR3 DNA sequence: TGTGCCAGCAGCGTCGGGGTAGGGCCCACAGATACGCAGTATTTT. V is TRBV9 and J is TRBJ2-3; D is possibly TRBD2 (5 bases). Germline V gene data show CDR1 as SGDLS and CDR2 as YYNGEE. V lost 2 bases, J lost 2 bases, and 12 bases lay in between. The CDR3 length is 15 residues. The variable domain in full, with the rest retrieved from reference TRBV9 and TRBJ2-3, is DSGVTQTPKHLITATGQRVTLRCSPRSGDLSVYWYQQSLDQGLQFLIQYYNGEERAKGNILERFSAQQFPDLHSELNLSSLELGDSALYFCASSVGVGPTDTQYFGPGTRLTVL.

The chain couples TRBV6-5 to TRBJ1-4; 8 bases fit TRBD1. The CDR3 is 14 residues long. The V and J ends lost 7 bases and 7 bases, in that order; junction bases with no gene match: 8. The germline gives CDR1 MNHEY, CDR2 SVGAGI. This CDR3 is CASTQDRAREKLFF. In nucleotides, the CDR3 is TGTGCCAGCACCCAGGACAGGGCTCGTGAAAAACTGTTTTTT.

The rearrangement uses TRBV9 and TRBJ1-5; D is unresolved. The CDR3 contains 14 residues. The germline gives CDR1 SGDLS, CDR2 YYNGEE. V gave up 3 bases and J gave up 2 bases, with 9 bases separating them. CDR3 amino acids: CASSAAGGNQPQHF. CDR3 nucleotides: TGTGCCAGCAGCGCAGCCGGGGGCAATCAGCCCCAGCATTTT.

The chain employs TRBV2 and TRBJ1-1, with TRBD1 matching 7 bases. Losses at the gene ends were 8 bases for V and 1 base for J; bases not matched to a gene: 4. CDR3 length: 13 amino acids. Germline CDR1 is SNHLY and CDR2 is FYNNEI. CDR3 sequence: CASDRESNTEAFF. The CDR3 DNA follows: TGTGCCAGCGACAGGGAGTCGAACACTGAAGCTTTCTTT.

This sequence joins TRBV25-1 and TRBJ1-3; 7 nucleotides line up with TRBD1. J lost 0 bases, V lost 1 base, and 6 bases had no gene match. Per the germline V gene, CDR1 is MGHDK and CDR2 is SYGVNS. The CDR3 spans 17 residues. The DNA of the CDR3 is TGTGCCAGCAGTGAATTCACAGGGGACTCCTCTGGAAACACCATATATTTT. This gives the protein CASSEFTGDSSGNTIYF.

The gene calls are TRBV11-2 and TRBJ1-3; no clear D gene. This CDR3 spans 13 amino acids. In germline, CDR1 is SGHAT, CDR2 FQNNGV. V lost 2 bases, J lost 4 bases, and 6 bases lay in between. The CDR3 nucleotides are TGTGCCAGCAGCTTACTGGAGGGAAACACCATATATTTT. This sequence encodes CASSLLEGNTIYF.

The chain joins TRBV29-1 to TRBJ2-3; a possible D gene is TRBD2 (6 bases). Germline V gives CDR1 SQVTM, CDR2 ANQGSEA. V was shortened by 6 bases and J by 1 base, with 17 bases between the two germline ends. This CDR3 has 15 residues. CDR3 DNA sequence: TGCAGCGTCGAGAATCTTTTAGCGGGCACAGATACGCAGTATTTT. Protein: CSVENLLAGTDTQYF.

This clone was counted once. This chain joins TRBV11-3 and TRBJ2-6; weak D call: TRBD2 (5 bases). This CDR3 is built from 14 residues. Trimming removed 4 bases from V and 11 bases from J, with 15 bases in between. CDR1 SGHNT and CDR2 YENEEA come from the germline V gene. CDR3 amino acids: CASSWRSYKDVLTF. CDR3 sequence (DNA): TGTGCCAGCAGCTGGAGGAGTTATAAGGACGTCCTGACTTTC.

The rearrangement uses TRBV11-1 and TRBJ2-1, with TRBD1 matching 8 bases. After removal of 5 bases from V and 8 bases from J, the junction contained 5 bases not matched to a gene. CDR1 SGHAT and CDR2 FQDESV come from the germline V gene (reference sequence). The CDR3 is made up of 13 amino acids. Written as DNA, the CDR3 is TGTGCCAGCAGCCCAGACAGGGGCCATGAGCAGTTCTTC. Protein product: CASSPDRGHEQFF.

V and J are TRBV13 and TRBJ2-1; a weak D match, TRBD2 (5 bases). V shed 7 bases and J shed 6 bases, with 16 bases lying between them. CDR1 is PRHDT and CDR2 is FYEKMQ in the germline V gene (reference sequence). This CDR3 has 14 amino acids. CDR3 DNA sequence: TGTGCCAGCAATGAGGCCCTAGCACGCAATGAGCAGTTCTTC. Residues: CASNEALARNEQFF.